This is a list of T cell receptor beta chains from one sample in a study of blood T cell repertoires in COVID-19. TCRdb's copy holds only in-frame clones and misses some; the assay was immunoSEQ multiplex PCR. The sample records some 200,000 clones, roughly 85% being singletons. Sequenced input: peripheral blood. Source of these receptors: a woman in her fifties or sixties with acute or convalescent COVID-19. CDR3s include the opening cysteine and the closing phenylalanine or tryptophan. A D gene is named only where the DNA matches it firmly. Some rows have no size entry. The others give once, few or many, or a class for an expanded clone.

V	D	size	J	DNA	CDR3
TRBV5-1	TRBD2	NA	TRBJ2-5	TGCGCCAGCAGCTTGTCGGGGGGGCAGGAGACCCAGTACTTC	CASSLSGGQETQYF
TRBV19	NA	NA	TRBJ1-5	TGTGCCAGTAGTCTAAGACAGGGCAATCAGCCCCAGCATTTT	CASSLRQGNQPQHF
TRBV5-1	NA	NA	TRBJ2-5	TGCGCCAGCAGCCGCCTAGGGGGAGGGAAAGAGACCCAGTACTTC	CASSRLGGGKETQYF
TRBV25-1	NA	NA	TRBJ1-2	TGTGCCAGCAGCCAACAGGGAACGGCAAACTATGGCTACACCTTC	CASSQQGTANYGYTF
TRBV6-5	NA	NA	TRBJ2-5	TGTGCCAGCACCCCCCAGGGTTTGAGGGAGACCCAGTACTTC	CASTPQGLRETQYF
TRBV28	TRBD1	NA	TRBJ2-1	TGTGCCAGCAGACCGACAGGGGCGAGGAATGAGCAGTTCTTC	CASRPTGARNEQFF
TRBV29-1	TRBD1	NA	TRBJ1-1	TGCAGCGGTAGACAGGGGGCTATATCTGAAGCTTTCTTT	CSGRQGAISEAFF
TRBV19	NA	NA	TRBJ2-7	TGTGCCAGTAGTATGGTCCAAGGTCGGCGGCGCTACGAGAAGCAGTACTTC	CASSMVQGRRRYEKQYF
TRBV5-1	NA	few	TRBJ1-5	TGCGCCAGCAGCACTGGACAGTCCAATCAGCCCCAGCATTTT	CASSTGQSNQPQHF
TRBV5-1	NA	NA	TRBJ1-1	TGCGCCAGCAGCTTAACCCCAGGGTCAAGGACTGAAGCTTTCTTT	CASSLTPGSRTEAFF
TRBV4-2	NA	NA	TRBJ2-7	TGTGCCAGCAGCCAAGTAACGGGGGAGCAGTACTTC	CASSQVTGEQYF
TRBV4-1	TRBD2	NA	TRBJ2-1	TGCGCCAGCAGCCAAGGACTAGCGGGAGTTCGCAATGAGCAGTTCTTC	CASSQGLAGVRNEQFF
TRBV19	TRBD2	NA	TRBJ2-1	TGTGCCAGTAGTATTGATAGCGGGAGAGGTGAGCAGTTCTTC	CASSIDSGRGEQFF
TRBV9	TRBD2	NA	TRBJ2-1	TGTGCCAGCAGCTTTCGCGCCGCCGTAGCGGGTAGCTCCTACAATGAGCAGTTCTTC	CASSFRAAVAGSSYNEQFF
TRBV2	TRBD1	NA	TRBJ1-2	TGTGCCAGCAGTCCTACAGGGGCCAAGGGCTATGGCTACACCTTC	CASSPTGAKGYGYTF
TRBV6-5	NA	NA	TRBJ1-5	TGTGCCAGCAGTCTGCGACTGTATCAGCCCCAGCATTTT	CASSLRLYQPQHF
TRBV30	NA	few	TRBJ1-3	TGTGCCTGGAGTGTAGGGGGGGTAGGAAACACCATATATTTT	CAWSVGGVGNTIYF
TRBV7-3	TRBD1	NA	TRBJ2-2	TGTGCCAGCAGCTTAGGGACAGGGGCCACCGGGGAGCTGTTTTTT	CASSLGTGATGELFF
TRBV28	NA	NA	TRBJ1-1	TGTGCCAGCAGTTTCCTCCCAGGAGGTAACACTGAAGCTTTCTTT	CASSFLPGGNTEAFF
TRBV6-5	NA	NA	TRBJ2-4	TGTGCCAGTCGTACAGGAGGGTTAGCCAAAAACATTCAGTACTTC	CASRTGGLAKNIQYF
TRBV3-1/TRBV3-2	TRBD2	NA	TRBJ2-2	TGTGCCAGCAGCCAAGCCGCTAGCGGATTCACCGGGGAGCTGTTTTTT	CASSQAASGFTGELFF
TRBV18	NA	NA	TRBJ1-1	TGTGCCAGCTCTCCGCTCAGGGGTGTGGGCACTGAAGCTTTCTTT	CASSPLRGVGTEAFF
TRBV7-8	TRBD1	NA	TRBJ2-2	TGTGCCAGCAGCCACAGGGGGCCCGGGGAGCTGTTTTTT	CASSHRGPGELFF
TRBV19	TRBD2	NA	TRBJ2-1	TGTGCCAGTAGTCCAAGACTAGCGGGAGCCAATGAGCAGTTCTTC	CASSPRLAGANEQFF
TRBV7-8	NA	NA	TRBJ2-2	TGTGCCAGCAGCGTAGGGCTCCTACAGTCGTTCGCGAACACCGGGGAGCTGTTTTTT	CASSVGLLQSFANTGELFF
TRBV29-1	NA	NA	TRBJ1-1	TGCAGCGTTGAAGCTTACAAGGCCGGGGCTTTCTTT	CSVEAYKAGAFF
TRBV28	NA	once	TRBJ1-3	TGTGCCAGCAGTTTTAACTCTGGAAACACCATATATTTT	CASSFNSGNTIYF
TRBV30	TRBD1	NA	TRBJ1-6	TGTGCCTGGAGCTCCGGGACAGGTGATAATTCACCCCTCCACTTT	CAWSSGTGDNSPLHF
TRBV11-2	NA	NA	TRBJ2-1	TGTGCCAGCAGCCCGCTAGCGAGTGAGCAGTTCTTC	CASSPLASEQFF
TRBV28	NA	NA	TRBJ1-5	TGTGCCAGCACCGACCGGGGGAAACAGCCCCAGCATTTT	CASTDRGKQPQHF
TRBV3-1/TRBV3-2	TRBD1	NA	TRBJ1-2	TGTGCCAGCAGCCAGGCGGACAGGGAAGAAAGGGCGTCCTATGGCTACACCTTC	CASSQADREERASYGYTF
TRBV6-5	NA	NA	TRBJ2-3	TGTGCCAGCAGAACGGGAGATACGCAGTATTTT	CASRTGDTQYF
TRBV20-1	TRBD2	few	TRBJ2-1	TGCAGTGCTAGTGGGGAGTCGGGGACTAGCGACTACAATGAGCAGTTCTTC	CSASGESGTSDYNEQFF
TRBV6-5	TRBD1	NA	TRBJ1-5	TGTGCCAGCAGGACAGGGCAGGCGAACAATCAGCCCCAGCATTTT	CASRTGQANNQPQHF
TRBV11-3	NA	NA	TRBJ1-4	TGTGCCAGCAGCCCCCTCGGGGGGTCGGGTGAAAAACTGTTTTTT	CASSPLGGSGEKLFF
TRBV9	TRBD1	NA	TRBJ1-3	TGTGCCAGCAGCCAAACCGGGACAGTCGGAAACACCATATATTTT	CASSQTGTVGNTIYF
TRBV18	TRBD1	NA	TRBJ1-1	TGTGCCAGCTCACCCGCCCTTTTGACAGGGGGTTTGACTGAAGCTTTCTTT	CASSPALLTGGLTEAFF
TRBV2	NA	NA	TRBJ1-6	TGTGCCAGCAGTGTGGCGGGAGATTCACCCCTCCACTTT	CASSVAGDSPLHF
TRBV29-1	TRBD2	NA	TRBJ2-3	TGCAGCGTCAACGGACTAGCGGGAGGCCACACAGATACGCAGTATTTT	CSVNGLAGGHTDTQYF
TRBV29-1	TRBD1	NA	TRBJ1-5	TGCAGCGCTAAGACAGGGCCTCAGCCCCAGCATTTT	CSAKTGPQPQHF
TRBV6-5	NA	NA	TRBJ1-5	TGTGCCAGCAGGGGGGCTCGTGATCAGCCCCAGCATTTT	CASRGARDQPQHF
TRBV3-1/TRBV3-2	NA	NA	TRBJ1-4	TGTGCCAGCAGCCAAGTCCTCTGGAGGGATGTGTTTAAGGAAAAACTGTTTTTT	CASSQVLWRDVFKEKLFF
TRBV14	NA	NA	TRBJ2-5	TGTGCCAGCAGCCAAGTTGGATGGGGCTACCACCCCGAGACCCAGTACTTC	CASSQVGWGYHPETQYF
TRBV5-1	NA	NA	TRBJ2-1	TGCGCCAGCAGCTCCGACGGGACCTACAATGAGCAGTTCTTC	CASSSDGTYNEQFF
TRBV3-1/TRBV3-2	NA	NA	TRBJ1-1	TGTGCCAGCAGCCTTAGCGGGCCAAACACTGAAGCTTTCTTT	CASSLSGPNTEAFF
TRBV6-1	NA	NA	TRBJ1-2	TGTGCCAGCAGTGAAGCCATACACAATATTGGGGGCGCCTATGGCTACACCTTC	CASSEAIHNIGGAYGYTF
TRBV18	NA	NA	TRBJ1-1	TGTGCCAGCTCCCAACAGCCGGAGGGTGAAGCTTTCTTT	CASSQQPEGEAFF
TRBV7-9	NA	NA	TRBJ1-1	TGTGCCAGCAGCTTAGGCGTGGTGGACACTGAAGCTTTCTTT	CASSLGVVDTEAFF
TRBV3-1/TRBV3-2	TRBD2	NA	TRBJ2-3	TGTGCCAGCAGCCAAGACGCGGGAGGGCCCGCAGATACGCAGTATTTT	CASSQDAGGPADTQYF
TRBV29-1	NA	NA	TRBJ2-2	TGCAGCGTTGTTTCTAGCGCATTGAACACCGGGGAGCTGTTTTTT	CSVVSSALNTGELFF